This T cell receptor (beta chain) comes out of a study of T-cell reconstitution after alpha-beta-depleted transplantation in children. This CDR3 spans 16 amino acids. Trimming removed 0 bases from V and 2 bases from J, with 14 bases in between. Germline loops: CDR1 SGDLS, CDR2 YYNGEE. Researchers prepared the TCRbeta library using unique molecular identifiers, the study reports. From the PCR reads, TCRdb called clonotypes with MiXCR, one entry per CDR3 protein. Counted here are some 490,000 distinct CDR3 sequences, roughly an eighth occurring once; the ten biggest clones make up roughly 5.4%. The receptor was derived from a human donor who donated a stem cell graft to a child with combined immunodeficiency. The sample was PBMCs from the stem cell graft donor, taken from the stem cell graft. This chain joins TRBV9 and TRBJ2-5; D unclear. CDR3 sequence reads: CASSVGRIMLQETQYF. The CDR3 DNA is TGTGCCAGCAGCGTAGGACGGATAATGTTACAAGAGACCCAGTACTTC.